There are a few counts of the clone carrying this T cell receptor beta chain. Its antigen is not known. This sample was included in a study of cytomegalovirus exposure and HLA in healthy donors. Trimming left V 1 base short and J 6 bases short, with 12 bases between. CDR3 length: 14 residues. Germline V gene sequence: CDR1 SGHDT, CDR2 YYEEEE. PCR used 60 Vbeta primers and 13 Jbeta primers. The method was immunoSEQ multiplex PCR; TCRdb's version includes in-frame clones alone and lacks a portion of them. The data show around 150,000 clones, with around 79% seen just once and about 7.9% held by the top ten. Broader study findings: Some V segments could not be told apart, so they were left out, TRBV6-2 and TRBV6-3 among them.

Sequencing was carried out using PBMCs. This rearrangement joins TRBV5-6 to TRBJ2-3, with D tentatively TRBD1 (6 bases). The receptor was derived from a male donor in good health and CMV-seropositive. The CDR3 spells CASSLRQAGDTQYF. The CDR3 DNA reads as TGTGCCAGCAGCTTGAGACAGGCTGGCGATACGCAGTATTTT. The complete variable domain, with remaining parts taken from reference TRBV5-6 and TRBJ2-3, reads DAGVTQSPTHLIKTRGQQVTLRCSPKSGHDTVSWYQQALGQGPQFIFQYYEEEERQRGNFPDRFSGHQFPNYSSELNVNALLLGDSALYLCASSLRQAGDTQYFGPGTRLTVL.